This T cell receptor beta chain was documented in a study of blood T cell repertoires in COVID-19 (dated by TCRdb to 2020 to 2022). With regard to the full study: Collaborator samples came from the United States, Italy and Spain and covered acute and convalescent phases of COVID-19. The material from the prospective study consisted of cDNA or gDNA derived from T cells, B-cell-depleted T cells, or PBMCs. The dataset comprised deeply sampled blood TCRbeta repertoires from subjects exposed to, actively infected with, or recovered from COVID-19. A freely available public database, intended as a resource for researchers studying the immune response to SARS-CoV-2, is where the repertoires were released. The samples were drawn from the first 160 participants of the ongoing ImmuneRACE study and from about 1,200 subjects provided by 6 global collaborators. Nearly every sample came with metadata listing a de-identified subject ID, COVID-19 status, age in years and sex. Where available, HLA class I and class II types were taken from metadata supplied by the sample provider and were not determined by assay-based typing. Beyond this particular receptor, the publication reports: How much clinical and demographic metadata was included differed by source and by participant, and the metadata was provided uncurated.

Each collaborating institution followed its own protocols to collect whole blood in K2EDTA tubes. For TCRbeta analysis, collaborator samples were shipped as frozen whole blood, as isolated PBMCs, or as DNA extracted from either sample type. A note on this clone: The antigen this receptor binds is unknown. Per-base quality was not reported, and no clone a single base away is much larger than it.

After removal of 4 bases from V and 1 base from J, the junction retains 6 bases not matched to a gene. Measured from the cysteine to the phenylalanine, the CDR3 is 14 residues long. Just CDR3 DNA is preserved here, 42 bases in frame from base 1. CDR1 and CDR2 are drawn from the germline V gene: SQVTM, ANQGSEA. TCRbeta CDR3 regions were amplified from genomic DNA by means of the immunoSEQ Assay, a bias-controlled multiplex PCR. Under the source paper's analysis protocol: The number of nucleated cells in each sample was estimated by amplification of reference gene primers within the assay. To quantify the absolute abundance of each unique TCRbeta CDR3 rearrangement, sequence reads were collapsed and filtered. For each sample, productive Simpson clonality was calculated as the square root of Simpson's diversity index over productive rearrangements. Imported from immuneACCESS, the table was reduced by TCRdb to in-frame sequences with V and J called. These copies leave out some clones; in studies compared against another copy, an unresolved V gene accounts for under half, and the cause of the remainder is not known. From that table come the V and J calls and clone size; the DNA was used to work out D and trimming. The sample profile shows tens of thousands of clones; 75% to 90% of them were found once. The top ten hold about 2.1% of the sample.

The sequence joins TRBV29-1 to TRBJ1-2; TRBD1 matches 7 bases in the middle. This TCR came from a man aged 30 to 39 with acute or convalescent COVID-19. Sequenced: peripheral blood. The sequenced DNA is TGCAGCGTTGGGGGACAGTACCTTAACTATGGCTACACCTTC. This is translated as CSVGGQYLNYGYTF.